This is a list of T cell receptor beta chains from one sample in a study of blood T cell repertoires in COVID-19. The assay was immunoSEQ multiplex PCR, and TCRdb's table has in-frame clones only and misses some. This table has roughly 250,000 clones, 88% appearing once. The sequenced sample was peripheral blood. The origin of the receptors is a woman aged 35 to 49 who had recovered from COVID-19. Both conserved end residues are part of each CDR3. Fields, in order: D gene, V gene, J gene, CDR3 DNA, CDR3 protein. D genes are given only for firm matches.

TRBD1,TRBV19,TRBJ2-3,TGTGCCAGTAGCACAGGGGGGGATACGCAGTATTTT,CASSTGGDTQYF
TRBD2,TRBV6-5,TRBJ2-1,TGTGCCAGCAGTTCCCCGGGGGGGCAGTTCTTC,CASSSPGGQFF
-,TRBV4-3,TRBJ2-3,TGCGCCAGCAGCCAAGACTCTTCCGCGGCGAGGGTAGATACGCAGTATTTT,CASSQDSSAARVDTQYF
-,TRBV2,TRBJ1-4,TGTGCCAGCAGTGGGACGGGGAGGGTCGAACTGTTTTTT,CASSGTGRVELFF
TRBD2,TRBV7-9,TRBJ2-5,TGTGCCAGCAGCGAACGACTAGCGGAAGAGACCCAGTACTTC,CASSERLAEETQYF
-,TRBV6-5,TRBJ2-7,TGTGCCAGCGGATGGGGGCCCAGCTACGAGCAGTACTTC,CASGWGPSYEQYF
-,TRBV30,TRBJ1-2,TGTGCCTGGAGCACACAGGGAACCTATGGCTACACCTTC,CAWSTQGTYGYTF
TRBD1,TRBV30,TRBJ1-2,TGTGCCTGGAGGGGCGGACAGGGGGGCTATGGCTACACCTTC,CAWRGGQGGYGYTF
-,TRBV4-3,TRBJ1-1,TGCGCCAGCAGCCAAGACTGGGGCCTGAACACTGAAGCTTTCTTT,CASSQDWGLNTEAFF
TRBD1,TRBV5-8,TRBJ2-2,TGTGCCAGCAGCCCCTTGGGGACAGCGAACACCGGGGAGCTGTTTTTT,CASSPLGTANTGELFF
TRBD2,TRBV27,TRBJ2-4,TGTGCCAGCTCCGCAGGCGGACTAGCGAAAATTCAGTACTTC,CASSAGGLAKIQYF